One sample yielded the 27 T cell receptor beta chains listed below, sequenced in a study of PD-1 blockade in classical Hodgkin lymphoma. Method: immunoSEQ multiplex PCR; TCRdb's copy keeps in-frame clones and lacks some. The sample contains about 18,000 clones, around 85% of which appear only once. All patients relapsed after autologous stem cell transplantation, and brentuximab vedotin exposure varied. This sample comprised peripheral blood mononuclear cells (PBMCs), obtained at baseline. These TCRs come from a human donor with classical Hodgkin lymphoma.

The chain recombines TRBV28 with TRBJ1-1; D is undetermined. Germline lookup yields CDR1 MDHEN and CDR2 SYDVKM. V lost 5 bases and J 0 bases, leaving 10 bases between the germline ends. The CDR3 has 14 residues. The CDR3 spells CASSPPHLNTEAFF. CDR3 nucleotides: TGTGCCAGCAGTCCCCCCCATTTGAACACTGAAGCTTTCTTT.

The chain combines TRBV28 with TRBJ1-2, with D hard to call. CDR1 MDHEN and CDR2 SYDVKM come from the germline V gene. The germline V and J ends were trimmed by 5 bases and 5 bases, with 15 bases remaining between them. The CDR3 covers 14 residues. The CDR3 protein is CASSRSGRRYGYTF. DNA for the CDR3: TGTGCCAGCAGTAGATCAGGCCGTCGTTATGGCTACACCTTC.

The sample holds one count of this clone. The V call is TRBV20-1, the J call TRBJ2-7; D uncertain. The CDR3 loop spans 10 amino acids. The germline V gene encodes CDR1 DFQATT and CDR2 SNEGSKA (reference sequence). Trimming took off 1 base at V and 9 bases at J, with 7 bases between the two ends. The CDR3 DNA reads TGCAGTGCTAGAGTAGATAGGCAGTACTTC. Protein sequence: CSARVDRQYF.

V usage is TRBV28 and J usage is TRBJ2-1; D is possibly TRBD1 or TRBD2 (6 bases each). Germline values: CDR1 MDHEN, CDR2 SYDVKM. This CDR3 is 19 amino acids long. Trimming pared 5 bases from V and 4 bases from J, leaving 27 bases between. The CDR3 DNA follows: TGTGCCAGCAGTCCAGAAGGGCCTTATCCTAGGGGGGTTTACAATGAGCAGTTCTTC. It encodes CASSPEGPYPRGVYNEQFF.

The chain carries TRBV29-1 and TRBJ2-7; D unclear. The CDR3 runs 11 residues. The V end was cut by 6 bases, the J end by 7 bases, with 13 bases between. CDR1 is SQVTM and CDR2 is ANQGSEA in the germline V gene. The CDR3 DNA sequence: TGCAGCGTCTCAATTTCCCGAGAGCAGTACTTC. This gives the protein CSVSISREQYF.

The rearrangement uses TRBV7-9 and TRBJ1-1; TRBD1 is a possible D gene (5 bases). CDR1 is SEHNR, CDR2 FQNEAQ, per germline (reference sequence). Trimming took off 2 bases at V and 11 bases at J, with 18 bases between the two ends. CDR3 length: 14 amino acids. The CDR3 DNA sequence: TGTGCCAGCAGCTTACTGGGGGGTGGGCCTGGGGCTTTCTTT. Its translation: CASSLLGGGPGAFF.

This rearrangement joins TRBV2 to TRBJ2-7; 11 nucleotides agree with TRBD2. CDR1 and CDR2 from the germline V gene are SNHLY and FYNNEI. This CDR3 region has 14 residues. With V trimmed by 1 base and J by 12 bases, 8 bases remained unmatched. Here the CDR3 reads CASSEVGSGRGRYF. In DNA, the CDR3 is TGTGCCAGCAGTGAAGTCGGTAGCGGGAGGGGAAGGTACTTC.

V is TRBV11-3 and J is TRBJ2-2, with 7 positions matching TRBD1. This CDR3 has 14 residues. V lost 1 base, J lost 4 bases, and 0 bases stayed unmatched. Germline V CDR1 and CDR2: SGHNT, YENEEA. The CDR3, as DNA: TGTGCCAGCAGCTTAGCAGGGGGCACCGGGGAGCTGTTTTTT. Protein product: CASSLAGGTGELFF.

This chain connects TRBV18 to TRBJ2-5; 7 bases are a match to TRBD2. The germline V gene encodes CDR1 KGHSH and CDR2 LQKENI. The V gene end was trimmed by 1 base and the J gene end by 7 bases; junction bases not matched to a gene: 6. The length of the CDR3 is 14 residues. This CDR3 is CASSPRERDLTQYF. CDR3 in DNA: TGTGCCAGCTCACCACGGGAGCGGGATCTGACCCAGTACTTC.

This sequence joins TRBV7-6 and TRBJ1-5; no definite D call. CDR1 SGHVS and CDR2 FNYEAQ come from the germline V gene. V was cut by 1 base and J by 2 bases, with 12 bases left in between. The CDR3 spans 16 residues. CDR3 residues: CASSLDSGDRNQPQHF. As DNA, the CDR3 is TGTGCCAGCAGCTTAGATTCCGGAGATCGCAATCAGCCCCAGCATTTT.

CDR3 residues: CASSLSGKNYGYTF. The CDR3 nucleotides read TGTGCCAGCAGTTTGTCCGGGAAAAACTATGGCTACACCTTC. The J gene is TRBJ1-2, the V gene TRBV28; no reliable D call. The CDR3 extends over 14 amino acids. The V gene's germline CDR1 is MDHEN and CDR2 SYDVKM. Trimming took off 3 bases at V and 2 bases at J, with 10 bases between the two ends.

V gene TRBV2 combines with J gene TRBJ1-6; D is unresolved. V was cut by 4 bases and J by 7 bases, with 14 bases left in between. This CDR3 spans 15 amino acids. The V gene's germline CDR1 is SNHLY and CDR2 FYNNEI. The chain's CDR3 is CASSGGPGGNSPLHF. CDR3 DNA sequence: TGTGCCAGCAGTGGGGGTCCCGGCGGGAATTCACCCCTCCACTTT.

This clone was recorded a few times. V and J are TRBV7-9 and TRBJ2-1, with 7 nucleotides matching TRBD2. J lost 0 bases, V lost 5 bases, and 7 bases had no gene match. Germline CDR1 SEHNR, CDR2 FQNEAQ (reference sequence). This CDR3 is 16 amino acids long. The CDR3 nucleotides are TGTGCCAGCAGCCCACCCGGGACTACCTCCTACAATGAGCAGTTCTTC. Translation: CASSPPGTTSYNEQFF.

This clone was counted only a few times. The chain recombines TRBV14 with TRBJ2-3, with 8 bases lining up with TRBD1. Germline lookup yields CDR1 SGHDN and CDR2 FVKESK. V shed 4 bases, J shed 2 bases, and the junction held 2 bases outside the gene matches. The CDR3 has 14 residues. As DNA, the CDR3 is TGTGCCAGCAGCCCGCAGGGGGCCACAGATACGCAGTATTTT. It encodes CASSPQGATDTQYF.

The genes are TRBV5-1 and TRBJ2-5; possibly TRBD2 for D (6 bases). The germline gives CDR1 SGHRS, CDR2 YFSETQ. Trimming removed 4 bases from V and 4 bases from J, with 11 bases in between. This CDR3 spans 13 amino acids. CDR3 in amino acids: CASSPGTGETQYF. The CDR3 DNA sequence: TGCGCCAGCAGCCCCGGGACTGGAGAGACCCAGTACTTC.

This clone appeared a few times. The rearrangement joins TRBV5-1 to TRBJ2-7, with D perhaps matching TRBD1 (6 bases). CDR1 is SGHRS, CDR2 YFSETQ, per germline. The CDR3 totals 15 residues. The V gene lost 1 base and the J gene lost 3 bases, with 14 bases spanning the gap. The CDR3: CASSLLSGQIYEQYF. For the CDR3, the DNA is TGCGCCAGCAGCTTGTTGTCGGGACAAATCTACGAGCAGTACTTC.

This clone was recorded once. V gene TRBV5-6 combines with J gene TRBJ1-5, with D possibly matching TRBD1 (5 bases). Trimming took 4 bases from V and 6 from J, leaving 17 bases between them. The CDR3 is 15 residues long. Looked up from germline, CDR1 is SGHDT and CDR2 is YYEEEE. The CDR3 DNA reads as TGTGCCAGCAGCGAGGGGTTGGGGGGGAGTCAGCCCCAGCATTTT. Translation gives CASSEGLGGSQPQHF.

The chain employs TRBV13 and TRBJ2-7; 9 bases are shared with TRBD1. J gave up 0 bases and V 5 bases, and 5 bases lay outside the gene matches. The CDR3 is 15 residues long. Looked up from germline, CDR1 is PRHDT and CDR2 is FYEKMQ (reference sequence). This CDR3 is CASSTGQGSSYEQYF. CDR3 nucleotides: TGTGCCAGCAGCACAGGACAGGGGAGCTCCTACGAGCAGTACTTC.

The chain uses TRBV7-9 and TRBJ1-4, with D possibly matching TRBD1 (5 bases). There are 11 residues in the CDR3. The V and J ends lost 11 bases and 5 bases respectively, with 9 bases between them. Germline values: CDR1 SEHNR, CDR2 FQNEAQ (reference sequence). The CDR3 here is CALGENEKLFF. The CDR3 DNA sequence: TGTGCCTTAGGGGAGAATGAAAAACTGTTTTTT.

This chain links TRBV5-6 with TRBJ1-1; D remains unclear. The CDR3 length is 15 residues. Trimming cost V 2 bases and J 1 base, with 12 bases left between them. Germline V gives CDR1 SGHDT, CDR2 YYEEEE. The CDR3 here is CASSFIRVGNTEAFF. In DNA form, the CDR3 reads TGTGCCAGCAGCTTTATCCGGGTCGGGAACACTGAAGCTTTCTTT.

The chain is built from TRBV19 and TRBJ1-1; D remains ambiguous. V was trimmed by 0 bases and J by 5 bases, leaving 7 bases between them. The V gene's germline CDR1 is LNHDA and CDR2 SQIVND (reference sequence). The CDR3 is 13 amino acids. The CDR3 loop is CASSIDRGTEAFF. The CDR3 DNA reads as TGTGCCAGTAGTATAGACCGGGGTACTGAAGCTTTCTTT.

The V call is TRBV9, the J call TRBJ2-5, with TRBD1 matching 8 bases. Germline V gives CDR1 SGDLS, CDR2 YYNGEE. This CDR3 is built from 16 residues. Unmatched junction bases numbered 10, after V lost 4 bases and J lost 2 bases. The CDR3 DNA sequence: TGTGCCAGCAGCCCAGCCGTAGGACAGGGACAAGAGACCCAGTACTTC. Translating gives CASSPAVGQGQETQYF.

There are a few counts of this clone. The V gene is TRBV30, the J gene TRBJ1-2, with 11 positions matching TRBD1. V shed 8 bases and J 3 bases; nucleotides not matched to a gene: 8. The CDR3 is 14 residues long. CDR1 and CDR2 (germline): GTSNPN, SVGIG (reference sequence). The CDR3 loop reads CAMGRGQGDYGYTF. The CDR3 DNA reads as TGTGCCATGGGGAGGGGACAGGGGGACTATGGCTACACCTTC.

This clone was seen once. In nucleotides, the CDR3 is TGCAGCGTTGGAGGAGCGGGAGGTGGGGCCTACGAGCAGTACTTC. Translation gives CSVGGAGGGAYEQYF. The chain joins TRBV29-1 to TRBJ2-7; 9 bases fit TRBD2. CDR1 and CDR2 from the germline V gene are SQVTM and ANQGSEA. CDR3 length equals 15 residues. V gave up 4 bases and J gave up 2 bases; unmatched junction bases: 9.

The V gene is TRBV5-6, the J gene TRBJ2-5, with 7 bases lining up with TRBD1. The germline CDR1 and CDR2 sequences are SGHDT and YYEEEE. CDR3 length: 15 residues. V trimming: 6 bases; J trimming: 1 base; junction bases outside the gene matches: 9. The CDR3 nucleotides are TGTGCCAGCATCCTTTCCGGGACAGCCCAAGAGACCCAGTACTTC. Its protein is CASILSGTAQETQYF. Full variable domain (missing parts from reference TRBV5-6 and TRBJ2-5): DAGVTQSPTHLIKTRGQQVTLRCSPKSGHDTVSWYQQALGQGPQFIFQYYEEEERQRGNFPDRFSGHQFPNYSSELNVNALLLGDSALYLCASILSGTAQETQYFGPGTRLLVL.

Judged by abundance, this clone is medium-sized. The chain recombines TRBV5-1 with TRBJ2-3, with 9 nucleotides matching TRBD2. The CDR3 consists of 16 residues. In germline, CDR1 is SGHRS, CDR2 YFSETQ. The trim removed 2 bases at V and 2 bases at J, leaving 6 bases unmatched. The CDR3 sequence: CASSLSGRRSTDTQYF. CDR3 sequence (DNA): TGCGCCAGCAGCTTAAGCGGGAGGCGATCCACAGATACGCAGTATTTT.

This chain joins TRBV5-4 and TRBJ2-3, with 8 bases aligning to TRBD1. This CDR3 has 16 amino acids. After removal of 5 bases from V and 1 base from J, the junction contained 9 bases not matched to a gene. The germline CDR1 and CDR2 sequences are SGHNT and YYREEE (reference sequence). CDR3 coding DNA: TGTGCCAGCAGTCGTGGAATGACAGGGGGCACAGATACGCAGTATTTT. Protein: CASSRGMTGGTDTQYF.